This record concerns one T cell receptor beta chain sequence. This clone was detected only a few times. Its antigen is not yet known. No qualities accompany the bases; no much larger clone lies one base away. The entry originates in a study of blood T cell repertoires in COVID-19 (dated by TCRdb to 2020 to 2022). Concerning the study at large: Samples covering the acute and convalescent phases of COVID-19 were provided by collaborators in the United States, Italy and Spain. The material from the prospective study consisted of cDNA or gDNA derived from T cells, B-cell-depleted T cells, or PBMCs. The dataset comprised deeply sampled blood TCRbeta repertoires from subjects exposed to, actively infected with, or recovered from COVID-19. The repertoires were released in a freely available public database meant as a resource for research on the immune response to SARS-CoV-2. Samples came from the ongoing ImmuneRACE study (first 160 participants) plus 1,254 subjects from 6 global collaborators. A de-identified subject ID, COVID-19 status, age in years and sex were almost always included in the sample metadata. Where HLA class I and class II types were available, the types were taken from metadata supplied by the sample provider, not from assay-based typing.

The CDR3 runs 12 amino acids, cysteine and phenylalanine included. Kept here is only the CDR3 DNA, which spans 36 bases and is read in frame from base 1. The V end loses 5 bases and the J end loses 6 bases, and a stretch of 11 bases separates them. CDR1 and CDR2 (SGHVS, FQNEAQ) derive from the germline V gene. TCRbeta CDR3 regions were amplified from genomic DNA using the immunoSEQ Assay, a bias-controlled multiplex PCR. The original pipeline was this. The number of nucleated cells in each sample was estimated from the amplification of reference gene primers within the assay. To quantify the absolute abundance of each unique TCRbeta CDR3 rearrangement, sequence reads were collapsed and filtered. For each sample, productive Simpson clonality was calculated as the square root of Simpson's diversity index across productive rearrangements. TCRdb's version of the immuneACCESS table is confined to in-frame rearrangements and falls short of the full clone set. An unresolved V gene accounts for under half of the shortfall where checked; the remainder is of unknown origin. From that table come the V and J calls and clone size; the DNA was used to work out D and trimming. The sample table contains around 250,000 clones; only one count was recorded for around 80% of them. Of the sample, approximately 8.6% is held by the ten largest clones.

The study at large found these results: The amount of clinical and demographic metadata varied by source and participant and was provided uncurated.

Each collaborating institution followed its own protocols to collect whole blood in K2EDTA tubes. Collaborator samples were shipped for TCRbeta analysis as frozen whole blood, isolated PBMCs, or DNA extracted from either sample type. This TCR came from a man in his forties with active or convalescent COVID-19. Rearrangement joined TRBV7-8 to TRBJ2-7; a tentative D match to TRBD1 spans 5 bases. The specimen sequenced was peripheral blood. In nucleotides, the sequence is TGTGCCAGCAGCCCCCAAGGGGTCGAGCAGTACTTC. Protein translation: CASSPQGVEQYF.